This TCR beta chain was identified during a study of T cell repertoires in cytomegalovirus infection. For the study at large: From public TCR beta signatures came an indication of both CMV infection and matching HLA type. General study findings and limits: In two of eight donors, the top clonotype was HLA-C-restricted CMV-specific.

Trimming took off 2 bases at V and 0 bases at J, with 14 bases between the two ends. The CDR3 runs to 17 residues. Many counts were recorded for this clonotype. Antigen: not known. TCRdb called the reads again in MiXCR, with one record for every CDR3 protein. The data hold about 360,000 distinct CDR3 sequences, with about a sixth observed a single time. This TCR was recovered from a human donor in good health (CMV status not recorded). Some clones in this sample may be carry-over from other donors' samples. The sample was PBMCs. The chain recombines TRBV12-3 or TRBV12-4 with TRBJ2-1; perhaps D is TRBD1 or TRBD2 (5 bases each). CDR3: CASSLSWGSASYNEQFF. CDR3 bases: TGTGCCAGCAGTTTAAGTTGGGGGTCGGCCTCCTACAATGAGCAGTTCTTC.